A single sample is the source of the 31 T cell receptor beta chains below, sequenced in a study of blood T cell repertoires in COVID-19 (dated by TCRdb to between 2020 and 2021). Receptor libraries were prepared by the immunoSEQ multiplex PCR assay. Entries here come from immuneACCESS through TCRdb and include only in-frame sequences with V and J called. Some clones fail to appear in such tables; in the studies checked, an unresolved V gene covers under half of the shortfall, and the cause of the remainder is unknown. The table for this sample lists 65,000 to 75,000 clones; 83% of them were counted only once. The biggest ten clones account for around two fifths of the sample. The sequenced material came from peripheral blood. These receptor sequences come from a man older than 75 with acute or convalescent COVID-19.

The chain couples TRBV7-2 to TRBJ2-7, with TRBD2 matching over 12 bases. CDR3 length: 16 amino acids. J lost 3 bases, V lost 4 bases, and 7 bases had no gene match. CDR1 and CDR2 from the germline V gene are SGHTA and FQGNSA. The CDR3 loop is CASSSTSTSGSYEQYF. In DNA, the CDR3 is TGTGCCAGCAGCTCAACCTCGACTAGCGGGAGCTACGAGCAGTACTTC.

The chain recombines TRBV28 with TRBJ1-5; no clear D gene. Germline lookup yields CDR1 MDHEN and CDR2 SYDVKM. Trimming pared 8 bases from V and 2 bases from J, leaving 10 bases between. CDR3 size: 13 residues. CDR3 amino acids: CASCYGGNQPQHF. For the CDR3, the DNA is TGTGCCAGCTGTTACGGGGGCAATCAGCCCCAGCATTTT. The variable domain in full, completed from reference TRBV28 and TRBJ1-5, reads DVKVTQSSRYLVKRTGEKVFLECVQDMDHENMFWYRQDPGLGLRLIYFSYDVKMKEKGDIPEGYSVSREKKERFSLILESASTNQTSMYLCASCYGGNQPQHFGDGTRLSIL.

A single count supports this clone. The J gene is TRBJ2-7, the V gene TRBV5-1, with 11 bases aligning to TRBD1. V lost 1 base, J lost 12 bases, and 9 bases stayed unmatched. The length of the CDR3 is 14 residues. The germline V gene encodes CDR1 SGHRS and CDR2 YFSETQ. The CDR3 reads CASSLTGTGGTLYF. CDR3 nucleotide sequence: TGCGCCAGCAGCTTGACCGGGACAGGGGGAACCCTGTACTTC. Based on the CDR3 plus reference TRBV5-1 and TRBJ2-7, the full variable domain is KAGVTQTPRYLIKTRGQQVTLSCSPISGHRSVSWYQQTPGQGLQFLFEYFSETQRNKGNFPGRFSGRQFSNSRSEMNVSTLELGDSALYLCASSLTGTGGTLYFGPGTRLTVT.

This clone has more than one count but fewer than ten. V usage is TRBV6-5 and J usage is TRBJ2-7; TRBD2 aligns across 11 bases. The trim removed 2 bases at V and 3 bases at J, leaving 6 bases unmatched. This CDR3 contains 16 residues. CDR1 is MNHEY and CDR2 is SVGAGI in the germline V gene. The CDR3 protein is CASSYRVAGGLYEQYF. CDR3 DNA sequence: TGTGCCAGCAGTTACCGGGTAGCGGGAGGGCTCTACGAGCAGTACTTC.

The genes are TRBV28 and TRBJ2-7; 9 bases line up with TRBD1. The CDR3 contains 15 residues. Germline lookup yields CDR1 MDHEN and CDR2 SYDVKM. J was trimmed by 5 bases and V by 2 bases; bases with no gene match: 7. In DNA, the CDR3 is TGTGCCAGCAGTTTACCCGGGACAGGGACCCACGAGCAGTACTTC. It translates to CASSLPGTGTHEQYF.

The rearrangement joins TRBV18 to TRBJ1-1, with 9 bases lining up with TRBD1. The CDR3 is made up of 16 amino acids. V shed 2 bases and J 2 bases; nucleotides not matched to a gene: 6. The germline V gene encodes CDR1 KGHSH and CDR2 LQKENI. Here the CDR3 DNA reads TGTGCCAGCTCACCAGGGACAGGGCTGAGTAACACTGAAGCTTTCTTT. Amino acids: CASSPGTGLSNTEAFF. The full variable domain, with the rest looked up from reference TRBV18 and TRBJ1-1, is NAGVMQNPRHLVRRRGQEARLRCSPMKGHSHVYWYRQLPEEGLKFMVYLQKENIIDESGMPKERFSAEFPKEGPSILRIQQVVRGDSAAYFCASSPGTGLSNTEAFFGQGTRLTVV.

V gene TRBV2 combines with J gene TRBJ1-5, with TRBD1 matching over 9 bases. The CDR3 is 15 residues long. From germline, CDR1 is SNHLY and CDR2 FYNNEI. With V trimmed by 4 bases and J by 7 bases, 8 bases remained unmatched. CDR3 nucleotides: TGTGCCAGCAGTGCCGGGACAGGGAAGGGCCAGCCCCAGCATTTT. Its translation is CASSAGTGKGQPQHF.

V is TRBV11-2 and J is TRBJ2-3; D is undetermined. Per germline, CDR1 SGHAT and CDR2 FQNNGV. Trimming left V 5 bases short and J 6 bases short, with 6 bases between. CDR3 length: 11 residues. The chain's CDR3 is CASSPVDTQYF. The CDR3 DNA sequence: TGTGCCAGCAGCCCGGTGGATACGCAGTATTTT.

The chain couples TRBV5-1 to TRBJ2-1, with 9 bases fitting TRBD2. This CDR3 region has 14 residues. V lost 2 bases to trimming and J lost 7 bases; unmatched junction nucleotides: 4. From germline, CDR1 is SGHRS and CDR2 YFSETQ. In DNA, the CDR3 is TGCGCCAGCAGCTTCTTAGCGGGAGAGAATGAGCAGTTCTTC. It specifies CASSFLAGENEQFF.

This chain connects TRBV18 to TRBJ2-3, with no clear D. The germline CDR1 and CDR2 sequences are KGHSH and LQKENI. V was trimmed by 2 bases and J by 0 bases, leaving 12 bases between them. The CDR3 totals 16 residues. CDR3 nucleotides: TGTGCCAGCTCACCAGCAGGATATCGCAGCACAGATACGCAGTATTTT. Protein: CASSPAGYRSTDTQYF. Based on the CDR3 plus reference TRBV18 and TRBJ2-3, the full variable domain is NAGVMQNPRHLVRRRGQEARLRCSPMKGHSHVYWYRQLPEEGLKFMVYLQKENIIDESGMPKERFSAEFPKEGPSILRIQQVVRGDSAAYFCASSPAGYRSTDTQYFGPGTRLTVL.

The rearrangement links TRBV20-1 to TRBJ1-2; no clear D. Per the germline V gene, CDR1 is DFQATT and CDR2 is SNEGSKA (reference sequence). Trimming removed 3 bases from V and 5 bases from J, with 10 bases in between. The CDR3 sequence is 12 residues long. As DNA, the CDR3 is TGCAGTGCTAGTCAAACGGGGTATGGCTACACCTTC. It specifies CSASQTGYGYTF.

This sequence joins TRBV7-9 and TRBJ1-4, with TRBD1 matching 8 bases. Germline lookup yields CDR1 SEHNR and CDR2 FQNEAQ (reference sequence). V lost 5 bases and J lost 0; bases outside the gene matches: 5. CDR3 length equals 16 residues. The CDR3 protein is CASSLGQVTTNEKLFF. Here the CDR3 DNA reads TGTGCCAGCAGCCTGGGACAGGTGACAACTAATGAAAAACTGTTTTTT. Together with reference TRBV7-9 and TRBJ1-4, the CDR3 gives the full variable domain: DTGVSQNPRHKITKRGQNVTFRCDPISEHNRLYWYRQTLGQGPEFLTYFQNEAQLEKSRLLSDRFSAERPKGSFSTLEIQRTEQGDSAMYLCASSLGQVTTNEKLFFGSGTQLSVL.

The J gene is TRBJ1-5, the V gene TRBV6-2 or TRBV6-3; D is uncertain. CDR1 MNHEY and CDR2 SVGEGT come from the germline V gene. CDR3 length equals 15 residues. V gave up 6 bases and J gave up 2 bases, with 14 bases separating them. CDR3: CASSPPGNGNQPQHF. The CDR3 DNA follows: TGTGCCAGCAGCCCCCCGGGGAATGGCAATCAGCCCCAGCATTTT.

The V gene is TRBV3-1 (or the pseudogene TRBV3-2), the J gene TRBJ1-2; possibly TRBD1 for D (5 bases). The V and J ends lost 6 bases and 3 bases respectively, with 14 bases between them. This CDR3 contains 14 residues. Germline CDR1 is LGHDT and CDR2 is YNNKEL (reference sequence). The CDR3: CASSEQGGDYGYTF. The DNA for the CDR3 is TGTGCCAGCAGTGAGCAGGGTGGAGACTATGGCTACACCTTC.

V gene TRBV7-2 combines with J gene TRBJ2-3; D gene ambiguous. The CDR3 extends over 14 amino acids. The germline CDR1 and CDR2 sequences are SGHTA and FQGNSA. The V end lost 9 bases, the J end lost 4 bases, and 17 bases lay between the germline ends. CDR3 nucleotide sequence: TGTGCCAGTTCTAACGGAGATCACTCAGATACGCAGTATTTT. Protein product: CASSNGDHSDTQYF.

J is TRBJ1-5 and V is TRBV29-1; TRBD1 agrees at 10 bases. The CDR3 has 13 amino acids. V shed 6 bases, J shed 5 bases, and the junction held 4 bases outside the gene matches. CDR1 SQVTM and CDR2 ANQGSEA come from the germline V gene. CDR3 residues: CSVGGTGDQPQHF. In nucleotides, the CDR3 is TGCAGCGTGGGGGGGACAGGGGATCAGCCCCAGCATTTT. Complete variable domain (other parts from reference TRBV29-1 and TRBJ1-5): SAVISQKPSRDICQRGTSLTIQCQVDSQVTMMFWYRQQPGQSLTLIATANQGSEATYESGFVIDKFPISRPNLTFSTLTVSNMSPEDSSIYLCSVGGTGDQPQHFGDGTRLSIL.

This rearrangement joins TRBV5-1 to TRBJ2-2; a weak D match, TRBD1 (5 bases). CDR3 length equals 13 residues. Trimming removed 1 base at V and 5 bases at J, with 6 bases between. In germline, CDR1 is SGHRS, CDR2 YFSETQ. The CDR3 loop reads CASSLQGTGELFF. For the CDR3, the DNA is TGCGCCAGCAGCTTGCAGGGTACCGGGGAGCTGTTTTTT.

This chain joins TRBV6-6 and TRBJ1-5; D may be TRBD1 (5 bases). This CDR3 spans 15 amino acids. V dropped 4 bases and J dropped 4 bases, with 14 bases sitting between them. CDR1 and CDR2 from the germline V gene are MNHNY and SVGAGI (reference sequence). CDR3 amino acids: CASSFQGLGNQPQHF. The CDR3 DNA sequence: TGTGCCAGCAGTTTCCAGGGTTTGGGGAATCAGCCCCAGCATTTT.

V is TRBV28 and J is TRBJ1-6; tentative D call: TRBD1 (6 bases). This CDR3 has 18 amino acids. Germline CDR1 is MDHEN and CDR2 is SYDVKM. V dropped 4 bases and J dropped 9 bases, with 25 bases sitting between them. The CDR3 DNA follows: TGTGCCAGCAGTTCCCCCCGGGACACCGGTCGTGTGAGTTCACCCCTCCACTTT. Its translation: CASSSPRDTGRVSSPLHF.

V and J are TRBV10-1 and TRBJ2-3, with a possible D match to TRBD2 (5 bases). CDR1 and CDR2 (germline): WNHNN, SYGVQD (reference sequence). V lost 8 bases, J lost 0 bases, and 21 bases lay in between. CDR3 length: 17 residues. CDR3 nucleotides: TGCGCCAGCTTAGGCCCACCTTTTGGCGGGAGCACAGATACGCAGTATTTT. Protein sequence: CASLGPPFGGSTDTQYF.

J is TRBJ1-2 and V is TRBV5-5; D may be TRBD1 (6 bases). V lost 2 bases, J lost 8 bases, and 16 bases lay in between. The CDR3 spans 14 residues. Germline V gene sequence: CDR1 SGHKS, CDR2 YYEKEE (reference sequence). Here the CDR3 DNA reads TGTGCCAGCAGCTTTCGACAGGCCCATCGCGGCTACACCTTC. Protein: CASSFRQAHRGYTF.

The chain combines TRBV5-4 with TRBJ2-7; 10 nucleotides line up with TRBD2. The J segment lost 0 bases and the V segment lost 4 bases, leaving 7 bases of the junction unmatched. CDR1 and CDR2 (germline): SGHNT, YYREEE (reference sequence). CDR3 length: 16 residues. The CDR3 DNA follows: TGTGCCAGCAGCCCGGGACTAGCGCGGAGCTCCTACGAGCAGTACTTC. Amino acids: CASSPGLARSSYEQYF. Drawing the rest from reference TRBV5-4 and TRBJ2-7, the complete variable domain is ETGVTQSPTHLIKTRGQQVTLRCSSQSGHNTVSWYQQALGQGPQFIFQYYREEENGRGNFPPRFSGLQFPNYSSELNVNALELDDSALYLCASSPGLARSSYEQYFGPGTRLTVT.

V gene TRBV6-6 combines with J gene TRBJ2-5; 10 positions agree with TRBD1. The germline V gene has CDR1 MNHNY and CDR2 SVGAGI (reference sequence). This CDR3 spans 14 amino acids. V gave up 4 bases and J gave up 5 bases; unmatched junction bases: 4. The CDR3 region has the DNA TGTGCCAGCAGTTTGGGACAGGGGCTGGAGACCCAGTACTTC. Amino acids: CASSLGQGLETQYF.

This clone was counted once. The chain links TRBV28 to TRBJ2-7; D gene unclear. CDR1 is MDHEN, CDR2 SYDVKM, per germline. CDR3 length: 13 amino acids. The CDR3 DNA is TGTGCTCAAATAGTTTCTTCCCCCAACGAGCAGTACTTC. It translates to CAQIVSSPNEQYF.

This clone was counted only a few times. V is TRBV13 and J is TRBJ1-2; 8 positions agree with TRBD1. V gave up 8 bases and J gave up 7 bases; unmatched junction bases: 3. In germline, CDR1 is PRHDT, CDR2 FYEKMQ (reference sequence). CDR3 length: 11 amino acids. CDR3 protein: CASGTGGGYTF. CDR3 DNA sequence: TGTGCCAGCGGCACAGGGGGTGGCTACACCTTC.

The chain combines TRBV7-6 with TRBJ2-2, with TRBD1 identical over 8 bases. The CDR3 has 15 residues. Germline trimming cut 5 bases from V and 0 bases from J; bases unmatched to any gene: 2. Germline lookup yields CDR1 SGHVS and CDR2 FNYEAQ. Here the CDR3 reads CASSDRGPNTGELFF. The CDR3 DNA reads TGTGCCAGCAGCGACAGGGGTCCGAACACCGGGGAGCTGTTTTTT. Full variable domain (outside the CDR3, taken from reference TRBV7-6 and TRBJ2-2): GAGVSQSPRYKVTKRGQDVALRCDPISGHVSLYWYRQALGQGPEFLTYFNYEAQQDKSGLPNDRFSAERPEGSISTLTIQRTEQRDSAMYRCASSDRGPNTGELFFGEGSRLTVL.

The CDR3 here is CAWSGQVNTEAFF. The CDR3 DNA follows: TGTGCCTGGAGTGGACAGGTGAACACTGAAGCTTTCTTT. The chain combines TRBV30 with TRBJ1-1; a weak D match, TRBD1 (6 bases). The V gene lost 1 base and the J gene lost 0 bases, with 6 bases spanning the gap. CDR1 and CDR2 from the germline V gene are GTSNPN and SVGIG (reference sequence). The CDR3 is 13 amino acids.

The chain employs TRBV20-1 and TRBJ2-7; TRBD2 is a possible D gene (6 bases). CDR1 DFQATT and CDR2 SNEGSKA come from the germline V gene (reference sequence). V was clipped by 3 bases and J by 5 bases, with 17 bases between them. The CDR3 spans 14 residues. The CDR3 sequence: CSASLPGGFNEQYF. The CDR3 DNA sequence: TGCAGTGCTAGTCTACCCGGGGGTTTCAACGAGCAGTACTTC.

The V and J genes are TRBV28 and TRBJ2-1, with no clear D. V was pared by 1 base and J by 6 bases, with 13 bases between. Germline V lookup: CDR1 MDHEN, CDR2 SYDVKM. The CDR3 sequence is 15 residues long. CDR3 coding DNA: TGTGCCAGCAGTTTATCCGGCGGTAGTGTCAATGAGCAGTTCTTC. Translating gives CASSLSGGSVNEQFF.

The rearrangement joins TRBV18 to TRBJ2-1; D is ambiguous. The V gene's germline CDR1 is KGHSH and CDR2 LQKENI. CDR3 length: 13 residues. Trimming took off 4 bases at V and 4 bases at J, with 8 bases between the two ends. The chain's CDR3 is CASSRSSYNEQFF. In DNA, the CDR3 is TGTGCCAGCTCACGGTCCAGTTACAATGAGCAGTTCTTC.

J is TRBJ2-3 and V is TRBV28; 8 nucleotides align to TRBD2. Unmatched junction bases numbered 4, after V lost 4 bases and J lost 1 base. The CDR3 has 15 residues. Looked up from germline, CDR1 is MDHEN and CDR2 is SYDVKM. Here the CDR3 DNA reads TGTGCCAGCAGTTCAACAGCGGGGGGCACAGATACGCAGTATTTT. Encoded protein: CASSSTAGGTDTQYF. The whole variable domain, filled in from reference TRBV28 and TRBJ2-3, reads DVKVTQSSRYLVKRTGEKVFLECVQDMDHENMFWYRQDPGLGLRLIYFSYDVKMKEKGDIPEGYSVSREKKERFSLILESASTNQTSMYLCASSSTAGGTDTQYFGPGTRLTVL.